This TCR beta chain comes out of a study of cytomegalovirus exposure and HLA in healthy donors. On this clone: Its target is not known.

There are 13 residues in the CDR3. The V and J ends lost 8 bases and 1 base, in that order; junction bases with no gene match: 5. Per germline, CDR1 SQVTM and CDR2 ANQGSEA. Regarding the study as a whole: Previous analysis showed most TCR beta V segments were productive about 87% or about 30% of the time.

It was with 60 Vbeta and 13 Jbeta primers that the PCR ran. Repertoires were generated with immunoSEQ multiplex PCR, while TCRdb's copy carries only in-frame clones and drops some. The sample lists about 94,000 clones; around 76% were seen once. The sequence came from a man aged 40-55 years in good health and CMV-seropositive. Sequenced input: PBMCs. The chain couples TRBV29-1 to TRBJ1-1; 9 positions agree with TRBD1. This CDR3 reads CSSRQGGNTEAFF. For the CDR3, the DNA is TGCAGCAGCCGACAGGGGGGGAACACTGAAGCTTTCTTT.